This T cell receptor (beta chain) was recorded in a study of human T cells and chemical hapten exposure. The time point here: patch test 2, 6 weeks after DPC sensitization. Treatment noted: therapeutic diphenylcyclopropenone sensitization with weekly scalp DPC. People who gave samples had alopecia, were 18 to 70 years old, and were suitable for DPC. Germline CDR1 is ENHRY and CDR2 is SYGVKD. Trimming took 0 bases from V and 2 from J; bases not matched to a gene: 12. The CDR3 consists of 19 residues. TCRdb re-derived calls from the RACE reads in MiXCR, one entry per CDR3 protein. Among over 100,000 distinct CDR3 sequences, roughly 9% were seen once, and the ten largest hold 3% to 4%.

This chain uses TRBV10-3 with TRBJ2-5; 10 bases align to TRBD2. This sequence originates from a middle-aged woman with alopecia areata. Some clones in this sample may be carry-over from other donors' samples. The sample was whole blood, taken in connection with sensitization to the hapten diphenylcyclopropenone (DPC). The CDR3 spells CAISESEFLAGDQQETQYF. The CDR3 DNA reads as TGTGCCATCAGTGAGTCGGAGTTTCTAGCGGGGGACCAACAAGAGACCCAGTACTTC.